The 31 T cell receptor beta chains below come from one sample, sequenced in a study of technical replicates of blood from a handful of donors. Repertoires were generated with immunoSEQ multiplex PCR, while TCRdb's copy carries only in-frame clones and drops some. The sample lists 70,000 to 95,000 clones, around 97% occurring once. Source material: T cells isolated from PBMCs. These receptors were collected from a human donor in good health.

This clone was observed once. The V call is TRBV6-1, the J call TRBJ2-1, with D maybe TRBD1 (5 bases). The CDR3 is 13 residues long. V was clipped by 5 bases and J by 15 bases, with 20 bases between them. The V gene's germline CDR1 is MNHNS and CDR2 SASEGT. CDR3 sequence: CASSLQGSGFLFF. CDR3 DNA sequence: TGTGCCAGCAGTCTTCAGGGTTCGGGTTTTTTGTTCTTC.

The chain carries TRBV7-9 and TRBJ1-1, with D uncertain. The V gene lost 5 bases and the J gene lost 4 bases, with 11 bases spanning the gap. Germline V lookup: CDR1 SEHNR, CDR2 FQNEAQ (reference sequence). The CDR3 has 13 amino acids. The CDR3 here is CASSPREGTEAFF. The CDR3 nucleotides are TGTGCCAGCAGCCCCCGGGAAGGCACTGAAGCTTTCTTT.

The chain joins TRBV2 to TRBJ2-7; 13 positions match TRBD2. CDR3 length: 15 amino acids. The V segment lost 6 bases and the J segment 4 bases; nucleotides outside the gene matches: 6. CDR1 and CDR2 from the germline V gene are SNHLY and FYNNEI. The DNA for the CDR3 is TGTGCCAGCAGCTACGGGACTAGCGGGACTTACGAGCAGTACTTC. It encodes CASSYGTSGTYEQYF.

The rearrangement uses TRBV5-1 and TRBJ2-2; D possibly corresponds to TRBD1 (6 bases). This CDR3 spans 16 amino acids. Germline V gene lookup returns CDR1 SGHRS and CDR2 YFSETQ. The V gene lost 2 bases and the J gene lost 5 bases, with 16 bases spanning the gap. The CDR3: CASSFHGETGTGELFF. The CDR3 nucleotides read TGCGCCAGCAGCTTCCACGGTGAGACAGGAACCGGGGAGCTGTTTTTT.

The chain combines TRBV13 with TRBJ2-1, with TRBD2 matching 7 bases. V trimming: 0 bases; J trimming: 8 bases; junction bases outside the gene matches: 10. CDR3 length: 16 residues. Per the germline V gene, CDR1 is PRHDT and CDR2 is FYEKMQ (reference sequence). CDR3 in DNA: TGTGCCAGCAGCTTAGGAGGGGCGGGAGCTGGCTATGAGCAGTTCTTC. Encoded protein: CASSLGGAGAGYEQFF.

The chain is built from TRBV18 and TRBJ1-3; 7 bases match TRBD1. With 3 bases clipped from V and 7 bases from J, the junction kept 9 bases outside the gene matches. Germline V gives CDR1 KGHSH, CDR2 LQKENI. The CDR3 is 15 amino acids. The CDR3 region is CASSPPGQQGNTIYF. The CDR3 DNA is TGTGCCAGCTCACCCCCGGGACAGCAGGGCAACACCATATATTTT.

The chain combines TRBV10-2 with TRBJ2-3; a possible D gene is TRBD1 (6 bases). The CDR3 runs to 14 residues. Germline loops: CDR1 WSHSY, CDR2 SAAADI. The V end was cut by 5 bases, the J end by 2 bases, with 11 bases between. CDR3 region: CASSPWTDTDTQYF. The CDR3 region has the DNA TGCGCCAGCAGTCCCTGGACAGACACAGATACGCAGTATTTT.

The CDR3 region has the DNA TGCGCCAGCAGCCACCAAAGTGGACTAGCGGGAACCTACAATGAGCAGTTCTTC. Protein: CASSHQSGLAGTYNEQFF. This chain connects TRBV4-1 to TRBJ2-1; 12 nucleotides align to TRBD2. The germline V gene encodes CDR1 MGHRA and CDR2 YSYEKL. J gave up 2 bases and V 3 bases, and 8 bases lay outside the gene matches. This CDR3 is 18 amino acids long.

The chain couples TRBV9 to TRBJ2-2; 10 bases agree with TRBD1. Germline assignment: CDR1 SGDLS and CDR2 YYNGEE. Trimming took 4 bases from V and 4 from J; bases not matched to a gene: 4. This CDR3 is 15 amino acids long. The CDR3 reads CASSPWDRGTGELFF. DNA of the CDR3: TGTGCCAGCAGCCCTTGGGACAGGGGCACCGGGGAGCTGTTTTTT.

This chain uses TRBV27 with TRBJ2-7; 10 nucleotides match TRBD1. V lost 2 bases to trimming and J lost 3 bases; unmatched junction nucleotides: 10. Germline CDR1 reads MNHEY; CDR2 reads SMNVEV (reference sequence). The CDR3 covers 17 residues. CDR3 in amino acids: CASSLLPTGQGYYEQYF. The CDR3 region has the DNA TGTGCCAGCAGTTTACTTCCTACGGGACAGGGGTACTACGAGCAGTACTTC.

This chain uses TRBV5-4 with TRBJ2-7; the match to TRBD1 covers 9 bases. This CDR3 is 15 amino acids long. Germline-derived CDR1 and CDR2 are SGHNT and YYREEE (reference sequence). Trimming took 4 bases from V and 5 from J; bases not matched to a gene: 10. The CDR3 nucleotides are TGTGCCAGCAGCCAACTCCCTGGGGACAGGGACGAGCAGTACTTC. Translated, it gives CASSQLPGDRDEQYF.

V usage is TRBV12-5 and J usage is TRBJ2-5; D is unresolved. Germline loops: CDR1 LGHNT, CDR2 FRNRAP. CDR3 size: 13 residues. The V and J ends lost 1 base and 2 bases respectively, with 5 bases between them. CDR3 region: CASGLALQETQYF. For the CDR3, the DNA is TGTGCTAGTGGTTTGGCCCTTCAAGAGACCCAGTACTTC.

The chain has TRBV11-3 and TRBJ1-1; TRBD1 might be the D (5 bases). Germline CDR1 and CDR2: SGHNT and YENEEA. This CDR3 contains 13 residues. V gave up 1 base and J gave up 8 bases, with 11 bases separating them. The CDR3, as DNA: TGTGCCAGCAGCTTAGGAGCCGGGGGGGAAGCTTTCTTT. Translating it yields CASSLGAGGEAFF.

The chain recombines TRBV7-3 with TRBJ1-1, with 7 bases aligning to TRBD1. Germline assignment: CDR1 SGHTA and CDR2 FQGTGA. The CDR3 is made up of 16 amino acids. Trimming cost V 5 bases and J 2 bases; bases outside gene matches: 11. The CDR3 here is CASSPRPQGRNTEAFF. As DNA, the CDR3 is TGTGCCAGCAGCCCACGGCCACAGGGGCGAAACACTGAAGCTTTCTTT.

The chain links TRBV28 to TRBJ2-7; 10 positions agree with TRBD1. The V segment lost 3 bases and the J segment 4 bases; nucleotides outside the gene matches: 9. The CDR3 extends over 16 amino acids. From germline, CDR1 is MDHEN and CDR2 SYDVKM. The CDR3 protein is CASSFPGDRGRYEQYF. The DNA of the CDR3 is TGTGCCAGCAGTTTCCCCGGAGACAGGGGGCGGTACGAGCAGTACTTC.

The DNA of the CDR3 is TGTGCCAGCGCTCAGCGGACAGGGACTGGAAACACCATATATTTT. It specifies CASAQRTGTGNTIYF. The chain is built from TRBV25-1 and TRBJ1-3; 8 bases map to TRBD1. The ends lost 8 bases at V and 2 bases at J; junction bases unmatched: 8. From germline, CDR1 is MGHDK and CDR2 SYGVNS. This CDR3 has 15 residues.

The chain carries TRBV10-3 and TRBJ2-7; TRBD1 matches at 11 bases. Germline assignment: CDR1 ENHRY and CDR2 SYGVKD. J was trimmed by 5 bases and V by 6 bases; bases with no gene match: 0. CDR3 length equals 12 residues. This CDR3 is CAIRDRGHEQYF. In nucleotides, the CDR3 is TGTGCCATCAGGGACAGGGGGCACGAGCAGTACTTC.

This chain uses TRBV10-3 with TRBJ2-2, with D possibly matching TRBD1 (5 bases). With 11 bases removed from V and 1 base from J, the gap between germline ends came to 11 bases. This CDR3 comprises 13 residues. Germline V CDR1 and CDR2: ENHRY, SYGVKD. CDR3 nucleotide sequence: TGTGCCGCCACAGGTCTGAACACCGGGGAGCTGTTTTTT. Encoded protein: CAATGLNTGELFF.

This clone showed up just once. This sample includes further DNA sequences coding for the same CDR3. CDR3 in amino acids: CASSLPTSTLDEQYF. The CDR3 DNA reads TGCGCCAGCAGCTTGCCTACTAGCACTCTCGACGAGCAGTACTTC. This rearrangement joins TRBV5-1 to TRBJ2-7; tentatively, D is TRBD2 (6 bases). The CDR3 contains 15 residues. Between the trimmed V and J ends, which lost 1 base and 5 bases, there was a span of 16 bases. Germline V CDR1 and CDR2: SGHRS, YFSETQ.

This clone was detected only once. CDR3 bases: TGTGCCAGCAGCCAATTTACGGGAGCTAATACGCAGTATTTT. Translation: CASSQFTGANTQYF. The rearrangement joins TRBV14 to TRBJ2-3, with TRBD2 as a possible D gene (6 bases). CDR3 length: 14 amino acids. The ends were cut back, 2 bases at V and 7 bases at J, with 13 bases in the middle. Germline assignment: CDR1 SGHDN and CDR2 FVKESK.

The chain couples TRBV6-1 to TRBJ2-3; 10 nucleotides line up with TRBD1. The CDR3 is made up of 15 amino acids. Germline V CDR1 and CDR2: MNHNS, SASEGT. J lost 1 base, V lost 5 bases, and 3 bases had no gene match. Written as DNA, the CDR3 is TGTGCCAGCAGTTTGGACAGGGGGGGCACAGATACGCAGTATTTT. Encoded protein: CASSLDRGGTDTQYF.

V is TRBV6-1 and J is TRBJ1-5; D possibly corresponds to TRBD1 (6 bases). Germline-derived CDR1 and CDR2 are MNHNS and SASEGT. The CDR3 loop spans 14 amino acids. Between the trimmed V and J ends, which lost 7 bases and 6 bases, there was a span of 16 bases. The CDR3 loop is CASTPRGFGQPQHF. The CDR3 nucleotides read TGTGCCAGCACCCCAAGGGGGTTCGGTCAGCCCCAGCATTTT.

The chain uses TRBV5-6 and TRBJ2-1; D possibly corresponds to TRBD1 (5 bases). The CDR3 runs 17 residues. Looked up from germline, CDR1 is SGHDT and CDR2 is YYEEEE. Trimming shortened V by 0 bases and J by 2 bases, and 15 bases separated the two germline ends. The CDR3 DNA is TGTGCCAGCAGCTTGGGAAGGATTGGCAGGGCCTACAATGAGCAGTTCTTC. It encodes CASSLGRIGRAYNEQFF.

The rearrangement links TRBV6-5 to TRBJ2-1; D might be TRBD1 (6 bases). CDR3 length equals 12 residues. CDR1 is MNHEY and CDR2 is SVGAGI in the germline V gene. V gave up 8 bases and J gave up 4 bases, with 9 bases separating them. CDR3 amino acids: CASEDSYNEQFF. Here the CDR3 DNA reads TGTGCCAGCGAGGACAGTTACAATGAGCAGTTCTTC.

V is TRBV6-1 and J is TRBJ1-1, with TRBD1 identical over 7 bases. V lost 5 bases to trimming and J lost 7 bases; unmatched junction nucleotides: 10. The V gene's germline CDR1 is MNHNS and CDR2 SASEGT. The CDR3 is 14 amino acids. CDR3 sequence: CASSSTGVLNEAFF. CDR3 in DNA: TGTGCCAGCAGTTCAACAGGGGTCCTAAATGAAGCTTTCTTT.

V and J are TRBV9 and TRBJ1-1; D is possibly TRBD1 (6 bases). This CDR3 region has 15 residues. Germline CDR1 and CDR2: SGDLS and YYNGEE. Trimming took 4 bases from V and 1 from J, leaving 14 bases between them. The chain's CDR3 is CASSPKQGRNTEAFF. The CDR3 region has the DNA TGTGCCAGCAGCCCCAAACAGGGTAGGAACACTGAAGCTTTCTTT.

The rearrangement joins TRBV14 to TRBJ2-1; 11 nucleotides match TRBD2. CDR3 length: 15 amino acids. V shed 3 bases, J shed 7 bases, and the junction held 5 bases outside the gene matches. Looked up from germline, CDR1 is SGHDN and CDR2 is FVKESK. CDR3 amino acids: CASSHSGRARNEQFF. The DNA of the CDR3 is TGTGCCAGCAGCCATAGCGGGAGGGCAAGGAATGAGCAGTTCTTC.

The CDR3 nucleotides read TGCGCCAGCAGCGGTGGCCTAGCCGGGGAGACCCAGTACTTC. Translation gives CASSGGLAGETQYF. This chain connects TRBV5-1 to TRBJ2-5; possibly TRBD2 for D (5 bases). The CDR3 loop spans 14 amino acids. The V end lost 4 bases, the J end lost 5 bases, and 15 bases lay between the germline ends. Germline loops: CDR1 SGHRS, CDR2 YFSETQ. Using reference TRBV5-1 and TRBJ2-5 for the parts outside the CDR3, the full variable domain is KAGVTQTPRYLIKTRGQQVTLSCSPISGHRSVSWYQQTPGQGLQFLFEYFSETQRNKGNFPGRFSGRQFSNSRSEMNVSTLELGDSALYLCASSGGLAGETQYFGPGTRLLVL.

V usage is TRBV4-3 and J usage is TRBJ2-7; TRBD2 agrees at 7 bases. The CDR3 covers 17 residues. J lost 0 bases, V lost 0 bases, and 8 bases had no gene match. Germline CDR1 reads LGHNA; CDR2 reads YSLEER. CDR3 bases: TGCGCCAGCAGCCAAGATTTGCTAGCGGAAAGCTCCTACGAGCAGTACTTC. The encoded protein is CASSQDLLAESSYEQYF.

The gene calls are TRBV2 and TRBJ2-1; 9 bases agree with TRBD2. This CDR3 comprises 16 residues. Germline values: CDR1 SNHLY, CDR2 FYNNEI. Germline trimming cut 2 bases from V and 2 bases from J; bases unmatched to any gene: 4. The CDR3 region is CASSELLAGAYNEQFF. In nucleotides, the CDR3 is TGTGCCAGCAGTGAATTATTAGCGGGAGCCTACAATGAGCAGTTCTTC.

V gene TRBV7-8 combines with J gene TRBJ2-1; 11 nucleotides agree with TRBD2. Trimming cost V 5 bases and J 10 bases; bases outside gene matches: 7. CDR3 length: 14 residues. Germline V CDR1 and CDR2: SGHVS, FQNEAQ. DNA for the CDR3: TGTGCCAGCAGCGGTAGCGGGAGGGCCTTCGAGCAGTTCTTC. Translating gives CASSGSGRAFEQFF.